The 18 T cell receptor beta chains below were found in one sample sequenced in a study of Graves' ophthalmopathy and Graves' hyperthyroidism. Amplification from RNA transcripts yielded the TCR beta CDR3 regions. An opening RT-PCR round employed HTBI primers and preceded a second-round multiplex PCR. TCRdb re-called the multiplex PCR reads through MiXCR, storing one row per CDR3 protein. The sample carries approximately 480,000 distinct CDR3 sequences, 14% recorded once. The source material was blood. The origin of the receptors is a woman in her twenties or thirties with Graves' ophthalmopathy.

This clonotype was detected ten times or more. The CDR3 DNA sequence: TGTGCCAGCAGCTTAGATTTCCGCCGGGACAAAGCTTTCTTT. The encoded protein is CASSLDFRRDKAFF. The chain employs TRBV11-2 and TRBJ1-1, with D possibly matching TRBD1 (6 bases). The CDR3 sequence is 14 residues long. V was shortened by 0 bases and J by 9 bases, with 14 bases between the two germline ends. Per germline, CDR1 SGHAT and CDR2 FQNNGV. Together with reference TRBV11-2 and TRBJ1-1, the CDR3 gives the full variable domain: EAGVAQSPRYKIIEKRQSVAFWCNPISGHATLYWYQQILGQGPKLLIQFQNNGVVDDSQLPKDRFSAERLKGVDSTLKIQPAKLEDSAVYLCASSLDFRRDKAFFGQGTRLTVV.

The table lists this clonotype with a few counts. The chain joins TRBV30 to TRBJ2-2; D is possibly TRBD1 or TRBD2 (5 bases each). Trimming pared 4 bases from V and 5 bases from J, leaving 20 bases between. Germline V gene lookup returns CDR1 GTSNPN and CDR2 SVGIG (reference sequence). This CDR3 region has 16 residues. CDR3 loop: CAWTERAKGRTGELFF. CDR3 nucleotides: TGTGCCTGGACAGAGAGGGCCAAGGGGCGGACCGGGGAGCTGTTTTTT.

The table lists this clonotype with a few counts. CDR3 in DNA: TGTGCCAGCAGTCGGACAGGCCCTATGGCTATGGGCTACACCTTC. This translates into CASSRTGPMAMGYTF. The chain combines TRBV6-1 with TRBJ1-2; 7 bases fit TRBD1. CDR1 MNHNS and CDR2 SASEGT come from the germline V gene. With 5 bases clipped from V and 8 bases from J, the junction kept 14 bases outside the gene matches. CDR3 length: 15 residues.

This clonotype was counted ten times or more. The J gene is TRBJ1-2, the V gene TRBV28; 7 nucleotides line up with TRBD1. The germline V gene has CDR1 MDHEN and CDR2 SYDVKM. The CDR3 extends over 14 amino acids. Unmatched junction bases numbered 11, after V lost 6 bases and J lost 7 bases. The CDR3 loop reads CASRDEGAIGGYTF. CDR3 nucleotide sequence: TGTGCCAGCAGGGACGAGGGGGCGATCGGTGGCTACACCTTC.

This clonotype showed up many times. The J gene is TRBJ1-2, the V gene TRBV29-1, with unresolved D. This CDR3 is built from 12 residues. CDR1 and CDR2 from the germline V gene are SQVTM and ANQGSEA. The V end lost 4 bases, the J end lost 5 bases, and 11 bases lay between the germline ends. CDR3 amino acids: CSVAAGLYGYTF. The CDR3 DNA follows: TGCAGCGTTGCGGCAGGCCTTTATGGCTACACCTTC.

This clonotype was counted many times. In nucleotides, the CDR3 is TGTGCCAGCAGTCCGGGACAAGTCAACTATGGCTACACCTTC. Residues: CASSPGQVNYGYTF. The V call is TRBV12-3 or TRBV12-4, the J call TRBJ1-2, with D possibly TRBD1 on 6 matching bases. V was pared by 5 bases and J by 2 bases, with 12 bases between. The CDR3 is 14 amino acids.

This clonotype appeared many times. CDR3 nucleotides: TGTGCCTGGAGGGGGACGGCCGCTCGCTACACCTTC. Amino acids: CAWRGTAARYTF. This rearrangement joins TRBV30 to TRBJ1-2, with D possibly matching TRBD1 (5 bases). The germline CDR1 and CDR2 sequences are GTSNPN and SVGIG (reference sequence). The V end lost 3 bases, the J end lost 9 bases, and 14 bases lay between the germline ends. The CDR3 runs to 12 residues.

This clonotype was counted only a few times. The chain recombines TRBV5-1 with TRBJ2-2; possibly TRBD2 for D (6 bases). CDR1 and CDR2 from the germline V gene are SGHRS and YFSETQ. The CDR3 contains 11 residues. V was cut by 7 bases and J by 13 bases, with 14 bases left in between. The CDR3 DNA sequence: TGCGCCAGCGGCACTAGCAATGGGCTGTTTTTT. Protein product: CASGTSNGLFF.

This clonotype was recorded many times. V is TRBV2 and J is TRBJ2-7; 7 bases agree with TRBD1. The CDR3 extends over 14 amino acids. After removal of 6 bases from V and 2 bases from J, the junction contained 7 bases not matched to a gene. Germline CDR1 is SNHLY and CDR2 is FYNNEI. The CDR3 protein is CASRRDSPAYEQYF. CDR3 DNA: TGTGCCAGCAGACGGGACAGTCCGGCCTACGAGCAGTACTTC. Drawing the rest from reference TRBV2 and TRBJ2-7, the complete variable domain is EPEVTQTPSHQVTQMGQEVILRCVPISNHLYFYWYRQILGQKVEFLVSFYNNEISEKSEIFDDQFSVERPDGSNFTLKIRSTKLEDSAMYFCASRRDSPAYEQYFGPGTRLTVT.

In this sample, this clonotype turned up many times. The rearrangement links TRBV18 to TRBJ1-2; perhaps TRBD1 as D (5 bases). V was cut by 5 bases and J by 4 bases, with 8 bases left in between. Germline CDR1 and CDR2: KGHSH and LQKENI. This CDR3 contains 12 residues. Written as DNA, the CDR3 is TGTGCCAGCTCAATTCAGGGCTATGGCTACACCTTC. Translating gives CASSIQGYGYTF.

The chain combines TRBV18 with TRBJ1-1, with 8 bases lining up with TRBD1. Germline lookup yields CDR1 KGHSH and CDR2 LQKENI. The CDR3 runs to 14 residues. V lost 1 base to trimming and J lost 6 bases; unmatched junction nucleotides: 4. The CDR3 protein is CASSPQPDRAEAFF. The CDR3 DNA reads TGTGCCAGCTCACCACAACCGGACAGGGCTGAAGCTTTCTTT.

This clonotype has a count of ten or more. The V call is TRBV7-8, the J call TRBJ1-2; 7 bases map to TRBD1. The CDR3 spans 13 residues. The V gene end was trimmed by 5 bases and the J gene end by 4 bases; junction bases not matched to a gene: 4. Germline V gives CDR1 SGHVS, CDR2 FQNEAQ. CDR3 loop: CASSAQGSYGYTF. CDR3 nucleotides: TGTGCCAGCAGCGCACAGGGGAGCTATGGCTACACCTTC.

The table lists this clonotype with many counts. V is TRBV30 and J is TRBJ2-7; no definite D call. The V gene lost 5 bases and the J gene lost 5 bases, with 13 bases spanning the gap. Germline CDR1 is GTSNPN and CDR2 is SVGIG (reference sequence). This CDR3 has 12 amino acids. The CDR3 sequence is CAWAPREDEQYF. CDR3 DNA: TGTGCCTGGGCCCCGAGAGAGGACGAGCAGTACTTC.

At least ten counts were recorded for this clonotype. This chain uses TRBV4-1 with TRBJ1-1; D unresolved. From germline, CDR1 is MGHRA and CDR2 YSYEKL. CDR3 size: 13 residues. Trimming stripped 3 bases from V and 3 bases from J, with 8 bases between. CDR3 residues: CASSQGMDTEAFF. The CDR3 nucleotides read TGCGCCAGCAGCCAGGGAATGGACACTGAAGCTTTCTTT.

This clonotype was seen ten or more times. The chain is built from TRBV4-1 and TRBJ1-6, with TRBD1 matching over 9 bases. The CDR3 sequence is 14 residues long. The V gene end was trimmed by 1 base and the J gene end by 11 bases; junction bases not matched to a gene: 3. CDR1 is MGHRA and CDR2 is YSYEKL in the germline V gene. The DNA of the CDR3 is TGCGCCAGCAGCCAAGGGACAGGGGAGACACCCCTCCACTTT. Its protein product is CASSQGTGETPLHF.

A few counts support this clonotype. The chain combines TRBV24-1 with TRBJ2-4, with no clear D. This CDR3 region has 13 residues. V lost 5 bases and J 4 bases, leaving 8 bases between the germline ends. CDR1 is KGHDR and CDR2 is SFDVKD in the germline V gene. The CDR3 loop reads CATSGVEKNIQYF. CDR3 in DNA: TGTGCCACCAGTGGGGTCGAAAAAAACATTCAGTACTTC.

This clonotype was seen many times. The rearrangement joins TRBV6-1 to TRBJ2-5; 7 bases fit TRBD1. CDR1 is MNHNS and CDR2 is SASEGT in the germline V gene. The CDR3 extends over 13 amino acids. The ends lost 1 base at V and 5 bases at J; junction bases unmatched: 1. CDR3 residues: CASSEEGGETQYF. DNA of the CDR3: TGTGCCAGCAGTGAAGAAGGGGGCGAGACCCAGTACTTC.

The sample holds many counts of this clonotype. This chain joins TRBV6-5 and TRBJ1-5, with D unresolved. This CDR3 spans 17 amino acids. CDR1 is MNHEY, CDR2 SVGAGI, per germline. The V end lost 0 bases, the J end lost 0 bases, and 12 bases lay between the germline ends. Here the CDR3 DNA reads TGTGCCAGCAGTTACTCGGGTCACGATTATAGCAATCAGCCCCAGCATTTT. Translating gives CASSYSGHDYSNQPQHF.